This T cell receptor beta chain was recovered during a study of regulatory T cells in long-lasting Graves disease. Time point meaning: newly diagnosed GD, antithyroid drugs for less than 3 months. Isolated PBMC RNA provided the starting material for the TCR library. Trimming removed 2 bases at V and 5 bases at J, with 13 bases between. The CDR3 contains 15 residues. Germline values: CDR1 KGHSH, CDR2 LQKENI. Study outcomes and limitations: Among the persistent patients, 2,741 public clonotypes were shared, more than the 850 to 1,000 shared among new patients. Lower TCR diversity characterized persistent Graves' patients relative to newly diagnosed patients.

CDR3 regions were amplified by Arm-PCR using iRepertoire HTBI primers to build TCR beta libraries. TCRdb itself ran the multiplex PCR reads through MiXCR, one entry per CDR3 protein. The sample lists roughly 510,000 distinct CDR3 sequences, about 15% occurring once. In its sample, this clonotype was seen a few times. No antigen is known for it. These same data were also listed under a study on T cells in Graves' hyperthyroidism and ophthalmopathy. That publication notes: Pregnant or lactating patients were excluded, as were those with uncontrolled infection or other autoimmune disease.

The source was peripheral blood mononuclear cells (PBMCs), collected at new diagnosis, from a patient treated with antithyroid drugs. This sequence originates from a man aged 18 to 30 with Graves disease. J is TRBJ2-4 and V is TRBV18, with unresolved D. CDR3 loop: CASSPVGLTQNIQYF. In DNA form, the CDR3 reads TGTGCCAGCTCACCAGTAGGGCTTACTCAAAACATTCAGTACTTC.